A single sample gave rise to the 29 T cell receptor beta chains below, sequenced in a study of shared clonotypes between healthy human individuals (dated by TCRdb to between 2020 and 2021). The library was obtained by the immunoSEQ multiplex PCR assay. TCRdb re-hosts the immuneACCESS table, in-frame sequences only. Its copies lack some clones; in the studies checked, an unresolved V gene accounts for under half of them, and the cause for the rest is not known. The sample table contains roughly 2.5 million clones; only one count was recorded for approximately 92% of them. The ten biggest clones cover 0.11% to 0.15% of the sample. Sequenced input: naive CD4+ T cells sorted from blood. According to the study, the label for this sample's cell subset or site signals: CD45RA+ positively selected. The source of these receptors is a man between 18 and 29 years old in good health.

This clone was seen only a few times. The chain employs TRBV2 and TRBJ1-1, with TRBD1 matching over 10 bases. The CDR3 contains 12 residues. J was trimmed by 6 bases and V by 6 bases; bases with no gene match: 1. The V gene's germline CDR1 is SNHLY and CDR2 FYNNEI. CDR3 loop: CASRGTGAEAFF. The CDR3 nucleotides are TGTGCCAGCAGGGGGACAGGGGCTGAAGCTTTCTTT.

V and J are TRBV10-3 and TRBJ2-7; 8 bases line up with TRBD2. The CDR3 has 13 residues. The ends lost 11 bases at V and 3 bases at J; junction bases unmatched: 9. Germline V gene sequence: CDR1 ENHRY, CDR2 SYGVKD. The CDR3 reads CASTRGGSYEQYF. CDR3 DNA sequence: TGTGCCTCCACCCGGGGGGGAAGCTACGAGCAGTACTTC.

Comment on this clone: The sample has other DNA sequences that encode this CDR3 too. CDR3 sequence (DNA): TGTGCCAGTAGTAACCCTCCAGATACGCAGTATTTT. It translates to CASSNPPDTQYF. V and J are TRBV19 and TRBJ2-3; D gene ambiguous. This CDR3 has 12 amino acids. Trimming shortened V by 4 bases and J by 4 bases, and 6 bases separated the two germline ends. The germline V gene encodes CDR1 LNHDA and CDR2 SQIVND (reference sequence).

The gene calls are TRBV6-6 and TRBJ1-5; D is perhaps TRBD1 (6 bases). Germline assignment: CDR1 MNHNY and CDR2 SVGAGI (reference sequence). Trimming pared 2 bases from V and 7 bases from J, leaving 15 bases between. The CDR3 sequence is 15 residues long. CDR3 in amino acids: CASSYGQGSGQPQHF. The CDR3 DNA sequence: TGTGCCAGCAGTTACGGGCAGGGGTCGGGACAGCCCCAGCATTTT.

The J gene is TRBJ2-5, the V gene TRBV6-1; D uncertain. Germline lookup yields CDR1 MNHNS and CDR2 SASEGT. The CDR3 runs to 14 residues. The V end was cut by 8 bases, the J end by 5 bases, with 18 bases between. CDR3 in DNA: TGTGCCAGCTCGTTGGGCCCCGCCCGGGAGACCCAGTACTTC. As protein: CASSLGPARETQYF.

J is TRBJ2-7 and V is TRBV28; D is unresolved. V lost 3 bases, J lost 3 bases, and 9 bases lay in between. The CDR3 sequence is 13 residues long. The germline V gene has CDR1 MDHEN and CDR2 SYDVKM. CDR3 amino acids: CASSFFKVYEQYF. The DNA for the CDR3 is TGTGCCAGCAGTTTTTTCAAGGTCTACGAGCAGTACTTC. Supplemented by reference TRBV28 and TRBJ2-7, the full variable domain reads DVKVTQSSRYLVKRTGEKVFLECVQDMDHENMFWYRQDPGLGLRLIYFSYDVKMKEKGDIPEGYSVSREKKERFSLILESASTNQTSMYLCASSFFKVYEQYFGPGTRLTVT.

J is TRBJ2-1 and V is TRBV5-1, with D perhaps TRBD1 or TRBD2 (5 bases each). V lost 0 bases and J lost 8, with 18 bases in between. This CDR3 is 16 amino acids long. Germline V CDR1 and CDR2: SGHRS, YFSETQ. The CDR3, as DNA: TGCGCCAGCAGCTTGGGGGGGACCCTTATATCCCATGAGCAGTTCTTC. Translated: CASSLGGTLISHEQFF.

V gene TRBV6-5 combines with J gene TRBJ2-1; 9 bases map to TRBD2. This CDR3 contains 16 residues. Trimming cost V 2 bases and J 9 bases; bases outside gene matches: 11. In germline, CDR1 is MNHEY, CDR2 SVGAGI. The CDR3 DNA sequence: TGTGCCAGCAGTTACGGCCTCGGTAGCGGGAGCCGTGAGCAGTTCTTC. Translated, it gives CASSYGLGSGSREQFF.

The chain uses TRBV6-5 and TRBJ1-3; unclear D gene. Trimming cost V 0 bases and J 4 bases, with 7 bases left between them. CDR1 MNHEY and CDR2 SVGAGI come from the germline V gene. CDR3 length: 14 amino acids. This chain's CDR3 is CASSYSYIGNTIYF. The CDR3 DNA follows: TGTGCCAGCAGTTACTCTTACATAGGAAACACCATATATTTT.

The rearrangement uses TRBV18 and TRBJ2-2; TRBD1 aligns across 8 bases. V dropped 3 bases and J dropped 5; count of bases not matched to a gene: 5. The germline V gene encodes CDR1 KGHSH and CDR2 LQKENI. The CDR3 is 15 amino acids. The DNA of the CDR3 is TGTGCCAGCTCACCCGGACAGGGCGAAACCGGGGAGCTGTTTTTT. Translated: CASSPGQGETGELFF.

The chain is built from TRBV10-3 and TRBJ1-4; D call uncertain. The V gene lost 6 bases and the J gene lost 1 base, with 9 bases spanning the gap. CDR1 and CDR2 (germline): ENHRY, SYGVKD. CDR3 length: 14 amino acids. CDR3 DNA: TGTGCCATCAGCGCGGACGGAACTAATGAAAAACTGTTTTTT. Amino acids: CAISADGTNEKLFF.

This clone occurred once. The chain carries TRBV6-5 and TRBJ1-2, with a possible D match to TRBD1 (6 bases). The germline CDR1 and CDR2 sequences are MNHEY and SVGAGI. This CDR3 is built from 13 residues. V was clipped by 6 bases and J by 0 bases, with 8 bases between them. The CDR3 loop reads CASRRQANYGYTF. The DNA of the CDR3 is TGTGCCAGCAGGCGACAGGCTAACTATGGCTACACCTTC.

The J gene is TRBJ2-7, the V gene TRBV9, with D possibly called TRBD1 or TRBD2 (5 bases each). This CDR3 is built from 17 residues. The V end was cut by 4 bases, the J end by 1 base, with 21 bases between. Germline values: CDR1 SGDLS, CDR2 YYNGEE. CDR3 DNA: TGTGCCAGCAGCCTCAGCGAGGGGACGCACGCATCCTACGAGCAGTACTTC. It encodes CASSLSEGTHASYEQYF.

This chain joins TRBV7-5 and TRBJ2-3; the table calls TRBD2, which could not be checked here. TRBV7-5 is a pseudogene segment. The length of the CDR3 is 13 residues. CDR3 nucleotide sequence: TGTGCCAGGGGAAGCGGGAGCACAGATACGCAGTATTTT. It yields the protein CARGSGSTDTQYF.

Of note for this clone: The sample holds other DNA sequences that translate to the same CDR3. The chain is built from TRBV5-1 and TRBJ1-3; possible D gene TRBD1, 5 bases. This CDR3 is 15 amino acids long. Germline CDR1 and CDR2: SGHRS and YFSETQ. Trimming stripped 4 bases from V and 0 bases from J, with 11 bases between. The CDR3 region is CASSPTGNSGNTIYF. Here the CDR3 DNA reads TGCGCCAGCAGCCCAACAGGAAACTCTGGAAACACCATATATTTT.

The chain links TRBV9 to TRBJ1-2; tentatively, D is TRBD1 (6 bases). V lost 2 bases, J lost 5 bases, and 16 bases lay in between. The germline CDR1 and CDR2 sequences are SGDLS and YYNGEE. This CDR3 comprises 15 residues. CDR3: CASSVLPGGGYGYTF. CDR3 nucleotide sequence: TGTGCCAGCAGCGTCCTTCCGGGGGGCGGGTATGGCTACACCTTC.

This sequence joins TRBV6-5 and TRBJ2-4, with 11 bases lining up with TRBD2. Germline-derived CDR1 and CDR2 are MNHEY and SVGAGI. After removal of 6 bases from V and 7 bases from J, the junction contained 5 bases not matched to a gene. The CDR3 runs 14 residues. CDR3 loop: CASRPTSGNNIQYF. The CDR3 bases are TGTGCCAGCAGGCCGACTAGCGGGAACAACATTCAGTACTTC.

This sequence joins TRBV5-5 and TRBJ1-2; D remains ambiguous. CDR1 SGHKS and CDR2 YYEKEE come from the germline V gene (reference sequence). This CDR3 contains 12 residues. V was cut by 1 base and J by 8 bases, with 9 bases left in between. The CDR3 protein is CASSLQLGGYTF. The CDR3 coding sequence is TGTGCCAGCAGCTTGCAACTGGGCGGCTACACCTTC.

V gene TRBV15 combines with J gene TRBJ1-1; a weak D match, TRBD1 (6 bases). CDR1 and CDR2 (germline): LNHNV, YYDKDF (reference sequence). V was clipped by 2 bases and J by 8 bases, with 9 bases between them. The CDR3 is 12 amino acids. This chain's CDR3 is CATSRLGGEAFF. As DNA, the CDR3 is TGTGCCACCAGCAGATTGGGGGGCGAAGCTTTCTTT. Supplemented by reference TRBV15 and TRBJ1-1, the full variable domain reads DAMVIQNPRYQVTQFGKPVTLSCSQTLNHNVMYWYQQKSSQAPKLLFHYYDKDFNNEADTPDNFQSRRPNTSFCFLDIRSPGLGDTAMYLCATSRLGGEAFFGQGTRLTVV.

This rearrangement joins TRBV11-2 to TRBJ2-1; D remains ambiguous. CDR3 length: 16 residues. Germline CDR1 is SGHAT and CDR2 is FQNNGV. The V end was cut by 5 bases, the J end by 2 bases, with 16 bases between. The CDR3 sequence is CASSPTFSNPYNEQFF. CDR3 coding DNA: TGTGCCAGCAGCCCCACCTTTAGTAACCCCTACAATGAGCAGTTCTTC. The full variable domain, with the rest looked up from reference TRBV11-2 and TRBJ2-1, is EAGVAQSPRYKIIEKRQSVAFWCNPISGHATLYWYQQILGQGPKLLIQFQNNGVVDDSQLPKDRFSAERLKGVDSTLKIQPAKLEDSAVYLCASSPTFSNPYNEQFFGPGTRLTVL.

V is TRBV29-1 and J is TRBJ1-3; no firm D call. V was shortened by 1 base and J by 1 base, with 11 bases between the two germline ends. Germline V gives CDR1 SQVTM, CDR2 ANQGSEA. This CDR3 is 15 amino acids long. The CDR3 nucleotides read TGCAGCGTTGAAGCGGCAGGAGTGTCTGGAAACACCATATATTTT. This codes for CSVEAAGVSGNTIYF.

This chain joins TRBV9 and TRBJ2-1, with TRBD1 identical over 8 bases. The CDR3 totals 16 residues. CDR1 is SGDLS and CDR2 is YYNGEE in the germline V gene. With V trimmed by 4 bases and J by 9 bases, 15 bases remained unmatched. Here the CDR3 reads CASSPLGQGSHSEQFF. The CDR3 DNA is TGTGCCAGCAGCCCTCTCGGACAGGGTAGCCACAGTGAGCAGTTCTTC.

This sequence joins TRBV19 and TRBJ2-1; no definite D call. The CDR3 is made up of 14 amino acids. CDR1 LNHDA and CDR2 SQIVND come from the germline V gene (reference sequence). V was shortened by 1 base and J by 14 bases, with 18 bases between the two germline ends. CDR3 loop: CASSIGVGQPEKFF. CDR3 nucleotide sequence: TGTGCCAGTAGTATAGGAGTAGGGCAGCCCGAGAAGTTCTTC.

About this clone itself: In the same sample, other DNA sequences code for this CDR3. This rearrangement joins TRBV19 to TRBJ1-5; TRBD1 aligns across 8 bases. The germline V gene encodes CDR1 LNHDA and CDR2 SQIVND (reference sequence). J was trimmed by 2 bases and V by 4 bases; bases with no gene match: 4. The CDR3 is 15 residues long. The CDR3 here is CASSSLGQGNQPQHF. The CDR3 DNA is TGTGCCAGTAGTAGCCTGGGACAGGGCAATCAGCCCCAGCATTTT.

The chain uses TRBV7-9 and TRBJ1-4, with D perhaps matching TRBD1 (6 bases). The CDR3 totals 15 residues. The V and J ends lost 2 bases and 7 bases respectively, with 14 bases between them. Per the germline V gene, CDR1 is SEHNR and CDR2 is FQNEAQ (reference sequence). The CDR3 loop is CASSLLGGSSEKLFF. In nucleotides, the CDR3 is TGTGCCAGCAGCTTACTAGGGGGAAGTAGTGAAAAACTGTTTTTT. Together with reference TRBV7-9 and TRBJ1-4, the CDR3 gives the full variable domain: DTGVSQNPRHKITKRGQNVTFRCDPISEHNRLYWYRQTLGQGPEFLTYFQNEAQLEKSRLLSDRFSAERPKGSFSTLEIQRTEQGDSAMYLCASSLLGGSSEKLFFGSGTQLSVL.

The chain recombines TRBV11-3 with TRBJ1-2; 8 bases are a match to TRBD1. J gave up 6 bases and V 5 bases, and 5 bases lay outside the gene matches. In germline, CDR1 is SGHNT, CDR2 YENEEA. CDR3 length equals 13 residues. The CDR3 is CASSMTGADGYTF. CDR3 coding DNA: TGTGCCAGCAGCATGACAGGGGCGGATGGCTACACCTTC.

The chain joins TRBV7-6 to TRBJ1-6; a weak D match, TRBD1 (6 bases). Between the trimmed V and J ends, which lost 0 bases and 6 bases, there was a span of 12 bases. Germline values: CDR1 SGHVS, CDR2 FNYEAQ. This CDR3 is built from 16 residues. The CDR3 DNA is TGTGCCAGCAGCTTAGCCCCAGGGGTAGGTAATTCACCCCTCCACTTT. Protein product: CASSLAPGVGNSPLHF. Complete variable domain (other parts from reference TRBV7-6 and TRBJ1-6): GAGVSQSPRYKVTKRGQDVALRCDPISGHVSLYWYRQALGQGPEFLTYFNYEAQQDKSGLPNDRFSAERPEGSISTLTIQRTEQRDSAMYRCASSLAPGVGNSPLHFGNGTRLTVT.

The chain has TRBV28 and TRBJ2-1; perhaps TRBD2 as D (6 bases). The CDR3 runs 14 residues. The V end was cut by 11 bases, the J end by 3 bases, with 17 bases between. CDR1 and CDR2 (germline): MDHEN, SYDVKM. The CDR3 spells CAGGSGRNYNEQFF. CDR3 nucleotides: TGTGCCGGGGGGTCAGGGAGAAACTACAATGAGCAGTTCTTC.

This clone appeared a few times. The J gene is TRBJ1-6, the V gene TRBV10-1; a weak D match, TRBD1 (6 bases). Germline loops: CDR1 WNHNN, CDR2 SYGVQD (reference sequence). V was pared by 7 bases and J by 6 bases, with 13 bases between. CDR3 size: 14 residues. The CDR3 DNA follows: TGCGCCAGCACTCCCTGGACAGCTAATTCACCCCTCCACTTT. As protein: CASTPWTANSPLHF.